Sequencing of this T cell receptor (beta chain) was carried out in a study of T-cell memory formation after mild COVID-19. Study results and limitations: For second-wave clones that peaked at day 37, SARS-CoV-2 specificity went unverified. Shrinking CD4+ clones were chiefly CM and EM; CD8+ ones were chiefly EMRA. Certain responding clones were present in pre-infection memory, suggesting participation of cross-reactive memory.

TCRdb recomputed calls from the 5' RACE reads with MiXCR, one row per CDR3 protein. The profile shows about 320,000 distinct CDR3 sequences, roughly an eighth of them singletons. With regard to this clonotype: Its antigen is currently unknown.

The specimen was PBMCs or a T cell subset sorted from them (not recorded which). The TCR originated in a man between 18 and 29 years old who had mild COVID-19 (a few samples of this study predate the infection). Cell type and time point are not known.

The CDR3 sequence: CASSPRSSRTEAFF. CDR3 nucleotide sequence: TGTGCCAGCAGCCCCAGGTCCTCACGGACTGAAGCTTTCTTT. This rearrangement joins TRBV14 to TRBJ1-1; D is ambiguous. The CDR3 sequence is 14 residues long. Germline-derived CDR1 and CDR2 are SGHDN and FVKESK. V gave up 4 bases and J gave up 5 bases, with 14 bases separating them.